Listed here are 18 T cell receptor beta chains from one sample, sequenced in a study of blood T cells in healthy people across ages. It was with a sample-barcoded 5' primer and a J-beta primer mix that a second PCR of roughly 6 to 12 cycles was run. TCRdb reprocessed the 5' RACE reads with MiXCR, giving one entry per CDR3 protein. The sample consists of about 640,000 distinct CDR3 sequences, 58% of them appearing once. The sequencing sample was made of blood. These receptors all stem from a man between 60 and 70 years old in good health.

The chain recombines TRBV10-1 with TRBJ1-5; TRBD1 matches 8 bases. This CDR3 is 15 amino acids long. Germline trimming cut 4 bases from V and 7 bases from J; bases unmatched to any gene: 9. Germline CDR1 is WNHNN and CDR2 is SYGVQD (reference sequence). The CDR3 sequence is CASSVADRDYQPQHF. The CDR3 nucleotides are TGCGCCAGCAGTGTCGCGGACAGGGATTACCAGCCCCAGCATTTT.

The rearrangement uses TRBV28 and TRBJ2-5; D gene unclear. This CDR3 is built from 10 residues. V dropped 4 bases and J dropped 6 bases, with 3 bases sitting between them. Germline-derived CDR1 and CDR2 are MDHEN and SYDVKM. CDR3 sequence reads: CASSSQTQYF. The CDR3 nucleotides read TGTGCCAGCAGTTCCCAGACCCAGTACTTC.

V is TRBV25-1 and J is TRBJ1-2; D ambiguous. Germline assignment: CDR1 MGHDK and CDR2 SYGVNS. The CDR3 is made up of 11 amino acids. Trimming pared 8 bases from V and 8 bases from J, leaving 12 bases between. CDR3 nucleotide sequence: TGTGCCAGCGGCGGATTCGGAGGCTACACCTTC. Translated, it gives CASGGFGGYTF.

This clonotype has a handful of counts. This sequence joins TRBV2 and TRBJ2-5; D perhaps matches TRBD2 (6 bases). With 4 bases removed from V and 5 bases from J, the gap between germline ends came to 11 bases. The CDR3 loop spans 13 amino acids. The germline gives CDR1 SNHLY, CDR2 FYNNEI. CDR3 sequence: CASSVSGRETQYF. CDR3 nucleotide sequence: TGTGCCAGCAGTGTCTCGGGGAGGGAGACCCAGTACTTC.

The chain employs TRBV3-1 and TRBJ1-1; D perhaps matches TRBD1 (5 bases). There are 15 residues in the CDR3. Germline lookup yields CDR1 LGHDT and CDR2 YNNKEL (reference sequence). V was trimmed by 3 bases and J by 1 base, leaving 12 bases between them. CDR3 coding DNA: TGTGCCAGCAGCCACCCCGGTAGGGGGAACACTGAAGCTTTCTTT. This codes for CASSHPGRGNTEAFF. Full variable domain (remainder filled in from reference TRBV3-1 and TRBJ1-1): DTAVSQTPKYLVTQMGNDKSIKCEQNLGHDTMYWYKQDSKKFLKIMFSYNNKELIINETVPNRFSPKSPDKAHLNLHINSLELGDSAVYFCASSHPGRGNTEAFFGQGTRLTVV.

This clonotype was detected once. The conserved phenylalanine or tryptophan is not found at the CDR3 terminus, so this likely reflects a read error. The genes are TRBV11-2 and TRBJ2-5; no reliable D call. Trimming removed 0 bases from V and 5 bases from J, with 10 bases in between. CDR1 and CDR2 (germline): SGHAT, FQNNGV. The CDR3 sequence is 14 residues long. CDR3 sequence reads: CASSLDNQQETQYL. The CDR3 nucleotides are TGTGCCAGCAGCTTAGATAACCAGCAGGAGACCCAGTACCTC.

This clonotype was seen a handful of times. In nucleotides, the CDR3 is TGCAGCGTTGAACCAGGGCAAGAGACCCAGTACTTC. It specifies CSVEPGQETQYF. The rearrangement uses TRBV29-1 and TRBJ2-5, with D perhaps matching TRBD1 (5 bases). Germline V CDR1 and CDR2: SQVTM, ANQGSEA. There are 12 residues in the CDR3. Trimming removed 2 bases at V and 2 bases at J, with 6 bases between.

The chain is built from TRBV29-1 and TRBJ2-3, with TRBD1 matching over 7 bases. This CDR3 is built from 14 residues. V was pared by 7 bases and J by 0 bases, with 7 bases of the junction left unmatched. The V gene's germline CDR1 is SQVTM and CDR2 ANQGSEA. For the CDR3, the DNA is TGCAGCGCCACACCAGGGGGTAGCACAGATACGCAGTATTTT. Translated, it gives CSATPGGSTDTQYF.

The chain has TRBV6-5 and TRBJ1-4, with D possibly matching TRBD1 (5 bases). The CDR3 sequence is 15 residues long. Germline-derived CDR1 and CDR2 are MNHEY and SVGAGI. The germline V and J ends were trimmed by 3 bases and 10 bases, with 18 bases remaining between them. The CDR3 nucleotides are TGTGCCAGCAGTTATGATGGCAGGGAAAGGGGAAAACTGTTTTTT. Protein product: CASSYDGRERGKLFF.

The rearrangement links TRBV20-1 to TRBJ2-1; 8 bases map to TRBD2. With 3 bases clipped from V and 6 bases from J, the junction kept 10 bases outside the gene matches. Looked up from germline, CDR1 is DFQATT and CDR2 is SNEGSKA (reference sequence). This CDR3 has 15 amino acids. CDR3 loop: CSASLTGGPFNEQFF. The CDR3 DNA follows: TGCAGTGCTAGTTTAACGGGGGGGCCCTTCAATGAGCAGTTCTTC.

This chain joins TRBV12-3 or TRBV12-4 and TRBJ2-5, with TRBD1 matching 8 bases. V was clipped by 6 bases and J by 5 bases; unmatched bases: 8. The CDR3 is 14 residues long. The CDR3 region has the DNA TGTGCCAGCAGCTACCAGACAGGGGAGGAGACCCAGTACTTC. It yields the protein CASSYQTGEETQYF.

The gene calls are TRBV3-1 and TRBJ2-4; either TRBD1 or TRBD2 may fit D (5 bases each). The DNA end is more similar to TRBJ2-7, so the J call may be wrong. There are 19 residues in the CDR3. Germline V lookup: CDR1 LGHDT, CDR2 YNNKEL (reference sequence). The CDR3 sequence is CASSQVRNRGVVIPYEQYF. In DNA form, the CDR3 reads TGTGCCAGCAGCCAAGTTAGGAACCGGGGCGTGGTGATTCCCTACGAGCAGTACTTC.

The rearrangement uses TRBV15 and TRBJ2-4, with D possibly being TRBD2 (5 bases). The J call may be in error: the DNA end matches TRBJ2-7 better. This CDR3 is 14 amino acids long. Germline V CDR1 and CDR2: LNHNV, YYDKDF (reference sequence). The DNA for the CDR3 is TGTGCCACCAGCAGAGATAGTCGGGGCTACGAGCAGTACTTC. It translates to CATSRDSRGYEQYF.

V and J are TRBV7-2 and TRBJ2-7, with TRBD2 as a possible D gene (7 bases). The DNA end favors TRBJ2-5, so the J call may be wrong. This CDR3 spans 15 amino acids. Germline V gives CDR1 SGHTA, CDR2 FQGNSA. CDR3 in DNA: TGTGCCAGCAGTCAGAGGAGGGGGGGGGTAGAGACCCAGTACTTC. It specifies CASSQRRGGVETQYF.

The chain links TRBV7-2 to TRBJ2-3, with 8 bases matching TRBD2. V lost 4 bases to trimming and J lost 2 bases; unmatched junction nucleotides: 17. The CDR3 totals 19 residues. CDR1 and CDR2 (germline): SGHTA, FQGNSA. As DNA, the CDR3 is TGTGCCAGCAGCTCCGGGGGGGCGGGGGGACTCTTAGACACAGATACGCAGTATTTT. It translates to CASSSGGAGGLLDTDTQYF.

This chain joins TRBV25-1 and TRBJ2-7; perhaps TRBD2 as D (5 bases). Germline V lookup: CDR1 MGHDK, CDR2 SYGVNS. V dropped 1 base and J dropped 0 bases, with 13 bases sitting between them. The CDR3 length is 16 residues. CDR3 bases: TGTGCCAGCAGTGAATTCGCCGGGGATAGCTCCTACGAGCAGTACTTC. Its translation: CASSEFAGDSSYEQYF.

The gene calls are TRBV25-1 and TRBJ1-6, with D hard to call. This CDR3 comprises 16 residues. V was pared by 6 bases and J by 0 bases, with 12 bases between. CDR1 and CDR2 (germline): MGHDK, SYGVNS. CDR3 in amino acids: CASSRTRNSYNSPLHF. CDR3 coding DNA: TGTGCCAGCAGCCGGACCCGAAACTCCTATAATTCACCCCTCCACTTT.

The J gene is TRBJ2-1, the V gene TRBV10-3, with D tentatively TRBD2 (7 bases). CDR3 size: 14 residues. In germline, CDR1 is ENHRY, CDR2 SYGVKD. V was trimmed by 5 bases and J by 5 bases, leaving 13 bases between them. CDR3 sequence (DNA): TGTGCCATCAGTACGGGGGGCCTTAACAATGAGCAGTTCTTC. Translated: CAISTGGLNNEQFF.